This T cell receptor (beta chain) was documented in a study of technical replicates of blood from a few donors. The J segment lost 0 bases and the V segment lost 1 base, leaving 1 base of the junction unmatched. CDR1 is SEHNR, CDR2 FQNEAQ, per germline (reference sequence). This CDR3 has 16 amino acids. Only in-frame clones appear in the TCRdb table, and some are missing; sequencing was by immunoSEQ multiplex PCR. The profile shows about 72,000 clones, over 85% of them singletons. The sequence derives from a human donor in good health. This chain connects TRBV7-9 to TRBJ2-1, with 9 positions matching TRBD2. The sequenced sample consisted of T cells isolated from PBMCs. CDR3: CASSLGGRDSYNEQFF. The CDR3 nucleotides read TGTGCCAGCAGCTTAGGCGGGAGGGACTCCTACAATGAGCAGTTCTTC. Based on the CDR3 plus reference TRBV7-9 and TRBJ2-1, the full variable domain is DTGVSQNPRHKITKRGQNVTFRCDPISEHNRLYWYRQTLGQGPEFLTYFQNEAQLEKSRLLSDRFSAERPKGSFSTLEIQRTEQGDSAMYLCASSLGGRDSYNEQFFGPGTRLTVL.